This TCR beta chain appears in the sequencing data of a study of cytomegalovirus exposure and HLA in healthy donors. Measured with immunoSEQ multiplex PCR; TCRdb has only the in-frame clones, and not every one. The sample shows 300,000 to 400,000 clones, 75% to 90% of them seen only once. The receptor comes from a woman younger than 35 in good health and CMV-seronegative. The source material was PBMCs.

The chain's CDR3 is CASSLPFEGTEAFF. For the CDR3, the DNA is TGCGCCAGCAGCCTTCCTTTCGAGGGCACTGAAGCTTTCTTT. The gene calls are TRBV5-1 and TRBJ1-1; D remains unclear. CDR3 size: 14 residues. Trimming removed 4 bases at V and 4 bases at J, with 14 bases between. In germline, CDR1 is SGHRS, CDR2 YFSETQ.